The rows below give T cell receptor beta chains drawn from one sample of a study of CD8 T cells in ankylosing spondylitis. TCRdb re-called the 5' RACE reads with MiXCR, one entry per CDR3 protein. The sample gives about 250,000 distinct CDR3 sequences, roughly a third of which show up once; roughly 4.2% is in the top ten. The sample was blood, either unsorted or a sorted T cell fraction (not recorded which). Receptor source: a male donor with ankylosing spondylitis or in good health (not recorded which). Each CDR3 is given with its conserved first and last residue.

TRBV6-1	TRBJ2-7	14	CASTNGRGTYEQYF
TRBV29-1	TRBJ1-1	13	CSASGPMNTEAFF
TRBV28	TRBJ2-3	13	CASRPGGADTQYF
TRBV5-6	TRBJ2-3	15	CASSFIVDGTDTQYF
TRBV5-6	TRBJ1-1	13	CASSFDRNTEAFF
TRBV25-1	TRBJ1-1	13	CASSSLGNTEAFF
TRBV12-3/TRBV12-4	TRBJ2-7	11	CASSRYYEQYF
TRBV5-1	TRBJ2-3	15	CASQQTGASTDTQYF
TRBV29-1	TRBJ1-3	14	CSVDSGGSGNTIYF
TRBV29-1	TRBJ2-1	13	CSVMLSSYNEQFF